This T cell receptor beta chain came from a study of blood T cell repertoires in COVID-19. In the study overall: T cells, B-cell-depleted T cells, or PBMCs supplied cDNA or gDNA.

Participants, 18 to 89 years old, spanned fewer than 30 US areas. In assigning cohorts, the study relied on participant-reported clinical history. Sequenced by immunoSEQ multiplex PCR; TCRdb stores in-frame clones only, minus some. Among a few hundred thousand clones listed, 75% to 90% were seen once. The CDR3 extends over 14 amino acids. Germline V lookup: CDR1 SGHKS, CDR2 YYEKEE (reference sequence). V was pared by 9 bases and J by 6 bases, with 11 bases of the junction left unmatched. This TCR derives from a woman aged 60 to 75 who had recovered from COVID-19. Sequences were obtained from PBMCs or T cells enriched from blood (not recorded which). This chain joins TRBV5-5 and TRBJ2-2; 7 nucleotides align to TRBD2. The CDR3 DNA sequence: TGTGCCACCGAGGAGGGGACTATACCCGGGGAGCTGTTTTTT. The encoded protein is CATEEGTIPGELFF. The complete variable domain, with remaining parts taken from reference TRBV5-5 and TRBJ2-2, reads DAGVTQSPTHLIKTRGQQVTLRCSPISGHKSVSWYQQVLGQGPQFIFQYYEKEERGRGNFPDRFSARQFPNYSSELNVNALLLGDSALYLCATEEGTIPGELFFGEGSRLTVL.